This TCR beta chain is from a study of blood T cells in healthy people across ages. The CDR3 is 14 residues long. Trimming took 9 bases from V and 0 from J, leaving 13 bases between them. Germline CDR1 MDHEN, CDR2 SYDVKM. Per sample, a minimum of 6 million PBMCs were isolated. A sample-barcoded 5' primer and a J-beta primer mix were used in a second PCR of about 6 to 11 cycles. MiXCR, applied by TCRdb to the 5' RACE reads, yields one record per CDR3 protein. The table lists around 970,000 distinct CDR3 sequences, about 51% of them singletons, with about 20% in the top ten. This clonotype was counted between two and nine times.

The sample taken for sequencing was blood. The TCR was taken from a woman aged 55-69 years in good health. The chain links TRBV28 to TRBJ2-3, with D possibly TRBD1 on 5 matching bases. The CDR3 DNA is TGTGCCAGTAAGACAGTCCCTAGCACAGATACGCAGTATTTT. Protein sequence: CASKTVPSTDTQYF.